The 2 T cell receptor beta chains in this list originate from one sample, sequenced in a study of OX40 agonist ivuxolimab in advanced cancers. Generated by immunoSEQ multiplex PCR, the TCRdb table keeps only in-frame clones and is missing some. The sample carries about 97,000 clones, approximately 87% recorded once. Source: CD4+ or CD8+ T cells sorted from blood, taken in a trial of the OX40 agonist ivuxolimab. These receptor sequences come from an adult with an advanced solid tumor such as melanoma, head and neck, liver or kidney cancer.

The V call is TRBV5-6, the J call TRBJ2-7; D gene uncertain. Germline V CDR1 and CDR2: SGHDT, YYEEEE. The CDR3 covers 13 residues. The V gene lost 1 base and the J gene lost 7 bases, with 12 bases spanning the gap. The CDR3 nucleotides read TGTGCCAGCAGCTTGCTGGCTAAGAAGGAGCAGTACTTC. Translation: CASSLLAKKEQYF.

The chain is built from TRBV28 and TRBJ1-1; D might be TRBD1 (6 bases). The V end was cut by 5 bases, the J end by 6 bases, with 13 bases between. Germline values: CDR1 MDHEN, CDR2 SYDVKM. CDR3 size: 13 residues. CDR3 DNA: TGTGCCAGCAGTCCTCAGGGGATCGCTGAAGCTTTCTTT. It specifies CASSPQGIAEAFF.